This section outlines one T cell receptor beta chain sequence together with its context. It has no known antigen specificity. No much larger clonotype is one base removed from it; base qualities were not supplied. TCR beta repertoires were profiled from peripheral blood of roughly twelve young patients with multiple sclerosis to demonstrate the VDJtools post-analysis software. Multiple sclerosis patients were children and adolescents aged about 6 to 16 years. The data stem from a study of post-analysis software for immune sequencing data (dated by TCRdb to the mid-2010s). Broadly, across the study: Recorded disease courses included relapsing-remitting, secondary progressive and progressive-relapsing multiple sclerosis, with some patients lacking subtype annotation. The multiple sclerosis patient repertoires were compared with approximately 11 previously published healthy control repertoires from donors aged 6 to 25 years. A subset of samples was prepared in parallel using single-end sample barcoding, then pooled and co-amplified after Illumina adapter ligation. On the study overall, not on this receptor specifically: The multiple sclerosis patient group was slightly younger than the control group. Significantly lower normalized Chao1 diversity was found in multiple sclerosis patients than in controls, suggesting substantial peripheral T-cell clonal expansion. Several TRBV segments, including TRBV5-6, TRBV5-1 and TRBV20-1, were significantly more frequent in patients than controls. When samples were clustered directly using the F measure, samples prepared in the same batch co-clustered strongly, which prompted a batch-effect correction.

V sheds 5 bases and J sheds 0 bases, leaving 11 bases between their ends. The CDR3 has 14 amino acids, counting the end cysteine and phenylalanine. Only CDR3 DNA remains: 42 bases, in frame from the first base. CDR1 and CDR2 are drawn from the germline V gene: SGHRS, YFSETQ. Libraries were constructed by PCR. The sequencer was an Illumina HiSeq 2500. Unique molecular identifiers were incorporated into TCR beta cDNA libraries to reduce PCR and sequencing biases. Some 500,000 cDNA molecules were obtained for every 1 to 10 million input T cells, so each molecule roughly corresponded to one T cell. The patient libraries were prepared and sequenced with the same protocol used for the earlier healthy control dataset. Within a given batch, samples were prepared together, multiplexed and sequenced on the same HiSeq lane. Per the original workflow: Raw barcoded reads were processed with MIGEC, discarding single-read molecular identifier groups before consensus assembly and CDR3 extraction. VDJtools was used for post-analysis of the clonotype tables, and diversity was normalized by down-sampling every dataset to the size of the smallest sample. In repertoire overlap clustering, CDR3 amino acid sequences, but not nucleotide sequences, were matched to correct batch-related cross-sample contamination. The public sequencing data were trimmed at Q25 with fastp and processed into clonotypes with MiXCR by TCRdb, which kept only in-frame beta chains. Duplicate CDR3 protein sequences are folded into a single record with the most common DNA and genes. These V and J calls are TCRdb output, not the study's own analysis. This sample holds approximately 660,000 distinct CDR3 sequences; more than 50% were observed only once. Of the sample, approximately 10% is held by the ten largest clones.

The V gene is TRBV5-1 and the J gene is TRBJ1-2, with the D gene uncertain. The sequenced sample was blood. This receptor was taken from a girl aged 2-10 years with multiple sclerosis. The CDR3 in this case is CASRAEEANYGYTF. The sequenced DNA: TGCGCCAGCAGAGCGGAGGAAGCTAACTATGGCTACACCTTC.